This TCR beta chain was found in a study of CD8+CD57+ T cells in acquired aplastic anemia. Patients chosen for sequencing had CD8+CD57+ cells that had expanded, as shown by flow cytometry. The diagnosis in all patients was severe acquired aplastic anemia. The TCR beta profiling, which covered VDJ combination and CDR3 sequence, was carried out using genomic DNA as the template. TCRdb recomputed calls from the reads with MiXCR, one row per CDR3 protein. The sample carries over 150,000 distinct CDR3 sequences, roughly 50% recorded once. The sequenced sample consisted of sorted CD4+, CD8+, or CD8+CD57+ T cells (not recorded which) from PBMCs. This TCR was sampled from a human donor with aplastic anemia.

This CDR3 is CASSFGVDEQFF. DNA of the CDR3: TGTGCCAGCAGCTTTGGCGTGGATGAGCAGTTCTTC. The J gene is TRBJ2-1, the V gene TRBV7-2; D is unclear. This CDR3 contains 12 residues. In germline, CDR1 is SGHTA, CDR2 FQGNSA. V was cut by 3 bases and J by 8 bases, with 8 bases left in between. Combining the CDR3 with reference TRBV7-2 and TRBJ2-1 gives the whole variable domain GAGVSQSPSNKVTEKGKDVELRCDPISGHTALYWYRQSLGQGLEFLIYFQGNSAPDKSGLPSDRFSAERTGGSVSTLTIQRTQQEDSAVYLCASSFGVDEQFFGPGTRLTVL.